One sample yielded the 13 T cell receptor beta chains listed below, sequenced in a study of beta chain features in type 1 diabetes. The investigators reverse transcribed all of the isolated RNA, so they sequenced expressed TCRB transcripts. Method: immunoSEQ multiplex PCR; TCRdb's copy keeps in-frame clones and lacks some. The sample shows roughly 310,000 clones, 11% of them seen only once. Sequencing used naive CD4+ T cells from blood. The receptors shown here come from a woman under 40 in good health.

V gene TRBV19 combines with J gene TRBJ2-7; 9 bases fit TRBD1. This CDR3 comprises 15 residues. The V gene's germline CDR1 is LNHDA and CDR2 SQIVND (reference sequence). V shed 5 bases and J 5 bases; nucleotides not matched to a gene: 10. The CDR3 nucleotides are TGTGCCAGTAGTCCCCGGGACAGGGATAGGGACGAGCAGTACTTC. It is translated as CASSPRDRDRDEQYF. Supplemented by reference TRBV19 and TRBJ2-7, the full variable domain reads DGGITQSPKYLFRKEGQNVTLSCEQNLNHDAMYWYRQDPGQGLRLIYYSQIVNDFQKGDIAEGYSVSREKKESFPLTVTSAQKNPTAFYLCASSPRDRDRDEQYFGPGTRLTVT.

This clone was detected only a few times. This chain uses TRBV9 with TRBJ2-7; 12 bases match TRBD2. Germline lookup yields CDR1 SGDLS and CDR2 YYNGEE. With 0 bases clipped from V and 6 bases from J, the junction kept 10 bases outside the gene matches. The CDR3 spans 17 residues. The CDR3 sequence: CASSVDPTSGRIGEQYF. The CDR3 nucleotides read TGTGCCAGCAGCGTAGACCCTACTAGCGGGAGGATCGGCGAGCAGTACTTC. Full variable domain (outside the CDR3, taken from reference TRBV9 and TRBJ2-7): DSGVTQTPKHLITATGQRVTLRCSPRSGDLSVYWYQQSLDQGLQFLIQYYNGEERAKGNILERFSAQQFPDLHSELNLSSLELGDSALYFCASSVDPTSGRIGEQYFGPGTRLTVT.

This clone was counted only a few times. The V call is TRBV4-3, the J call TRBJ2-7, with 8 positions matching TRBD2. Trimming took 1 base from V and 6 from J; bases not matched to a gene: 5. The CDR3 sequence is 14 residues long. Germline CDR1 LGHNA, CDR2 YSLEER. This chain's CDR3 is CASSQGLAISEQYF. The CDR3 DNA follows: TGCGCCAGCAGCCAAGGACTAGCGATCAGCGAGCAGTACTTC.

This clone was observed a few times. The rearrangement uses TRBV13 and TRBJ2-1, with D hard to call. The V gene's germline CDR1 is PRHDT and CDR2 FYEKMQ (reference sequence). This CDR3 has 14 amino acids. With 7 bases removed from V and 3 bases from J, the gap between germline ends came to 13 bases. CDR3 sequence (DNA): TGTGCCAGCACCATATCTACAGTCTACAATGAGCAGTTCTTC. Protein: CASTISTVYNEQFF.

This chain links TRBV25-1 with TRBJ2-2; D gene unclear. CDR1 is MGHDK and CDR2 is SYGVNS in the germline V gene. The V end was cut by 8 bases, the J end by 5 bases, with 12 bases between. The CDR3 has 13 residues. The CDR3 sequence: CASSLLKTGELFF. CDR3 in DNA: TGTGCCAGCTCCCTCCTAAAGACCGGGGAGCTGTTTTTT.

This chain uses TRBV18 with TRBJ2-1; a possible D gene is TRBD2 (6 bases). V lost 6 bases and J 0 bases, leaving 15 bases between the germline ends. Per germline, CDR1 KGHSH and CDR2 LQKENI. This CDR3 comprises 16 residues. CDR3 protein: CASSRGIATSYNEQFF. CDR3 in DNA: TGTGCCAGCTCCCGGGGGATCGCCACCTCCTACAATGAGCAGTTCTTC. Supplemented by reference TRBV18 and TRBJ2-1, the full variable domain reads NAGVMQNPRHLVRRRGQEARLRCSPMKGHSHVYWYRQLPEEGLKFMVYLQKENIIDESGMPKERFSAEFPKEGPSILRIQQVVRGDSAAYFCASSRGIATSYNEQFFGPGTRLTVL.

The chain has TRBV9 and TRBJ1-1, with D possibly matching TRBD1 (5 bases). This CDR3 is built from 14 residues. The germline V gene has CDR1 SGDLS and CDR2 YYNGEE. V was cut by 0 bases and J by 5 bases, with 11 bases left in between. The CDR3 is CASSVGRGGTEAFF. The CDR3 DNA is TGTGCCAGCAGCGTAGGTCGCGGGGGAACTGAAGCTTTCTTT.

The CDR3 loop reads CASSPYREEGYTF. The CDR3 DNA follows: TGTGCCAGCTCACCGTACAGGGAAGAGGGCTACACCTTC. The chain employs TRBV18 and TRBJ1-2; D perhaps matches TRBD1 (6 bases). CDR3 length: 13 residues. V lost 3 bases and J 8 bases, leaving 13 bases between the germline ends. In germline, CDR1 is KGHSH, CDR2 LQKENI. Full variable domain (remainder filled in from reference TRBV18 and TRBJ1-2): NAGVMQNPRHLVRRRGQEARLRCSPMKGHSHVYWYRQLPEEGLKFMVYLQKENIIDESGMPKERFSAEFPKEGPSILRIQQVVRGDSAAYFCASSPYREEGYTFGSGTRLTVV.

Only a few counts were recorded for this clone. The CDR3 DNA is TGTGCCAGCACATTGCAAGGGCTAGCGATCTACAATGAGCAGTTCTTC. Amino acids: CASTLQGLAIYNEQFF. V and J are TRBV28 and TRBJ2-1; weak D call: TRBD2 (6 bases). The V end was cut by 7 bases, the J end by 3 bases, with 19 bases between. The V gene's germline CDR1 is MDHEN and CDR2 SYDVKM. The CDR3 loop spans 16 amino acids.

This clone was counted only a few times. This chain's CDR3 is CASSVGSGSADTQYF. CDR3 DNA: TGTGCCAGCAGCGTAGGTAGCGGGAGTGCAGATACGCAGTATTTT. The chain joins TRBV9 to TRBJ2-3; 9 nucleotides match TRBD2. Trimming took 0 bases from V and 4 from J; bases not matched to a gene: 3. Looked up from germline, CDR1 is SGDLS and CDR2 is YYNGEE. This CDR3 region has 15 residues. The entire variable domain, with the rest obtained from reference TRBV9 and TRBJ2-3, is as follows: DSGVTQTPKHLITATGQRVTLRCSPRSGDLSVYWYQQSLDQGLQFLIQYYNGEERAKGNILERFSAQQFPDLHSELNLSSLELGDSALYFCASSVGSGSADTQYFGPGTRLTVL.

This clone turned up a few times. The chain carries TRBV27 and TRBJ2-6; 7 nucleotides agree with TRBD1. The junction had 6 bases not matched to a gene; V was cut back by 5 bases and J by 2 bases. The germline CDR1 and CDR2 sequences are MNHEY and SMNVEV (reference sequence). The CDR3 length is 16 residues. CDR3 in amino acids: CASSAYTGAGANVLTF. The CDR3 DNA reads as TGTGCCAGCAGTGCGTACACAGGGGCTGGGGCCAACGTCCTGACTTTC.

This clone came up a few times. The V call is TRBV30, the J call TRBJ1-2; TRBD1 matches at 7 bases. The junction had 6 bases not matched to a gene; V was cut back by 5 bases and J by 3 bases. The CDR3 has 13 residues. Germline V gives CDR1 GTSNPN, CDR2 SVGIG (reference sequence). The CDR3 loop reads CAWETGFDYGYTF. The CDR3 nucleotides read TGTGCCTGGGAGACAGGGTTCGACTATGGCTACACCTTC.

The CDR3 here is CASSPRAVSSGRVNEQYF. The DNA of the CDR3 is TGTGCCAGCTCACCTCGGGCAGTATCTAGCGGGAGGGTCAACGAGCAGTACTTC. This sequence joins TRBV18 and TRBJ2-7, with 12 bases lining up with TRBD2. Germline loops: CDR1 KGHSH, CDR2 LQKENI. J was trimmed by 5 bases and V by 3 bases; bases with no gene match: 14. The CDR3 has 18 residues.